This is a list of T cell receptor beta chains from one sample in a study of blood T cell repertoires in COVID-19. Clones were read by immunoSEQ multiplex PCR, and TCRdb kept only the in-frame ones, dropping some. The sample comprises approximately 300,000 clones, 86% of which are singletons, and around 4.6% rests with the top ten. Input material: PBMCs or T cells enriched from blood (not recorded which). Every receptor here comes from a man aged 25 to 40 who had recovered from COVID-19. Each CDR3 is given with its conserved first and last residue. The D gene is left open where the match is weak. Rows give clone size only sometimes, using once, few, many, or a class for an expanded clone.

>NA|12|NA|TRBV6-5|TRBJ2-7
TGTGCGGGGGGTACCTACTCCTACGAGCAGTACTTC
CAGGTYSYEQYF
>few|15|TRBD1|TRBV28|TRBJ1-2
TGTGCCAGCAGTTCAAGCGGACAGGGGGCGGTGGGCTACACCTTC
CASSSSGQGAVGYTF
>NA|14|TRBD1|TRBV3-1/TRBV3-2|TRBJ1-1
TGTGCCAGCAGCCCAAACAGGGGTTACACTGAAGCTTTCTTT
CASSPNRGYTEAFF
>NA|14|TRBD1|TRBV7-9|TRBJ2-7
TGTGCCAGCAGCTTAGCCGGACAGGCTTACGAGCAGTACTTC
CASSLAGQAYEQYF
>NA|14|NA|TRBV29-1|TRBJ2-1
TGCAGCGCCCTCAAAGGGCTAGCGTTGGGGGAGCAGTTCTTC
CSALKGLALGEQFF
>NA|13|TRBD1|TRBV6-1|TRBJ1-5
TGTGCCAGCAGTGAAGCGGACAGGCAGCCCCAGCATTTT
CASSEADRQPQHF
>once|15|TRBD1|TRBV25-1|TRBJ1-2
TGTGCCAGCAGTGAATTAATACAGGGGGGGTATGGCTACACCTTC
CASSELIQGGYGYTF
>NA|15|TRBD2|TRBV6-5|TRBJ2-2
TGTGCCAGCAACTGGGCGGGGGGCTCCACCGGGGAGCTGTTTTTT
CASNWAGGSTGELFF
>NA|14|NA|TRBV19|TRBJ2-5
TGTGCCAGTAGTCTTGAGACTCCGGGTGAGACCCAGTACTTC
CASSLETPGETQYF
>NA|14|NA|TRBV19|TRBJ2-7
TGTGCCAGTAGTATCGCCCGGGGTTCCTACGAGCAGTACTTC
CASSIARGSYEQYF
>NA|15|NA|TRBV2|TRBJ2-1
TGTGCCAGCTCACCCAGGGGAAGGGATTACAATGAGCAGTTCTTC
CASSPRGRDYNEQFF
>NA|17|TRBD2|TRBV2|TRBJ2-3
TGTGCCAGCAGTGTAGGGTCGGCTAGCGGGGTGGCAGATACGCAGTATTTT
CASSVGSASGVADTQYF
>NA|14|NA|TRBV7-8|TRBJ2-7
TGTGCCAGCAGCTTAGACAGGGTTGGTTACGAGCAGTACTTC
CASSLDRVGYEQYF
>NA|15|NA|TRBV11-2|TRBJ1-5
TGTGCCAGCAGCTTAGGCGGCGGATACAATCAGCCCCAGCATTTT
CASSLGGGYNQPQHF
>NA|15|NA|TRBV19|TRBJ2-1
TGTGCCAGTAGTACCCAACAGGGGGGAGGGAATGAGCAGTTCTTC
CASSTQQGGGNEQFF
>NA|16|TRBD1|TRBV5-6|TRBJ1-4
TGTGCCAGCAGCCAACCACTGACAGGGACCCGAAAAACTCTGTTTTTT
CASSQPLTGTRKTLFF
>NA|14|NA|TRBV4-1|TRBJ1-4
TGCGCCAGCTTACCTGGGCTGACTAATGAAAAACTGTTTTTT
CASLPGLTNEKLFF
>NA|12|NA|TRBV5-1|TRBJ1-2
TGCGCCAGCAGCTTCAACAGGGATGGCTACACCTTC
CASSFNRDGYTF
>NA|17|TRBD1|TRBV4-1|TRBJ1-2
TGCGCCAGCAGCCAATCAACTTCCGGGACAGGGGGTCGGGGCTACACCTTC
CASSQSTSGTGGRGYTF
>NA|13|NA|TRBV28|TRBJ1-2
TGTGCCAGCAGTAAAACAGAGAACTATGGCTACACCTTC
CASSKTENYGYTF
>once|18|TRBD2|TRBV5-4|TRBJ2-6
TGTGCCAGCAGCAAGGGACTAGCGGGAGGGCCTGGGGCCAACGTCCTGACTTTC
CASSKGLAGGPGANVLTF
>NA|15|TRBD2|TRBV24-1|TRBJ2-1
TGTGCCACCAGTGATTTTGCGGGGGGGCGTGTTGAGCAGTTCTTC
CATSDFAGGRVEQFF
>NA|18|TRBD1|TRBV30|TRBJ2-1
TGTGCCTGGAGTGACCCCTTAGGGGGCGGTAAGGGGTACAATGAGCAGTTCTTC
CAWSDPLGGGKGYNEQFF
>few|12|TRBD1|TRBV10-2|TRBJ2-7
TGCGCCACCGGGACAGGTAACTACGAGCAGTACTTC
CATGTGNYEQYF
>NA|13|NA|TRBV18|TRBJ1-1
TGTGCCAGCTCTAGGGTGGAGGGGACTGAAGCTTTCTTT
CASSRVEGTEAFF
>NA|13|NA|TRBV4-1|TRBJ2-3
TGCGCCAGCAGCCTCGGGGGTTGGGATACGCAGTATTTT
CASSLGGWDTQYF